The TCR beta chain described here comes from a study of identical twins. General observations from the study: The more abundant beta clonotypes in cord blood had fewer insertions, and memory repertoires did not show this. Researchers caution that invariant MAIT and iNKT cells could partly confound zero-insertion analyses.

The germline gives CDR1 SGHVS, CDR2 FQNEAQ. V was cut by 1 base and J by 0 bases, with 16 bases left in between. The CDR3 totals 17 residues. TCRdb processed the 5' RACE reads anew with MiXCR; each CDR3 protein has one entry. The table has hundreds of thousands of distinct CDR3 sequences, less than 10% seen once. This clonotype was counted at least ten times. Its antigen is unidentified. The sample also formed part of further work on yellow fever vaccine responses in identical twins.

The receptor was isolated from a woman between 18 and 29 years old in good health. The sequenced sample was PBMCs. V gene TRBV7-8 combines with J gene TRBJ2-7; unclear D gene. The DNA of the CDR3 is TGTGCCAGCAGCTTAGGAACAGTGGGGAAAGCCTCCTACGAGCAGTACTTC. Translated, it gives CASSLGTVGKASYEQYF.